The clone carrying this TCR beta chain appeared many times. Its antigen is undetermined. TCR alpha and beta CDR3 regions were amplified from RNA using iRepertoire nested multiplex PCR. One-step reverse transcription and amplification started from around 100-400 ng of tissue mRNA or PBMC total RNA. MiXCR, applied by TCRdb to the multiplex PCR reads, yields one record per CDR3 protein. Among roughly 4,700 distinct CDR3 sequences listed, around a quarter were seen once. The sample comes from a study of glioma-infiltrating T cells. Whole-study findings and limits: Tissue and blood shared very few CDR3 sequences. Non-neoplastic patients had below-expected tissue-blood divergence, while all gliomas exceeded expectation.

This TCR was sampled from a human donor with low-grade glioma or glioblastoma, undergoing nonglioma brain surgery, or in good health (not recorded which). Sequencing was carried out using glioma tissue, nonneoplastic brain tissue, or PBMCs (not recorded which).

The CDR3 DNA reads as TGTGCCAGCTCACCCTCGGCGGGGGGGTCGTCCTACAATGAGCAGTTCTTC. It yields the protein CASSPSAGGSSYNEQFF. This sequence joins TRBV18 and TRBJ2-1; 9 bases line up with TRBD2. After removal of 3 bases from V and 1 base from J, the junction contained 7 bases not matched to a gene. The CDR3 covers 17 residues. Germline CDR1 is KGHSH and CDR2 is LQKENI.